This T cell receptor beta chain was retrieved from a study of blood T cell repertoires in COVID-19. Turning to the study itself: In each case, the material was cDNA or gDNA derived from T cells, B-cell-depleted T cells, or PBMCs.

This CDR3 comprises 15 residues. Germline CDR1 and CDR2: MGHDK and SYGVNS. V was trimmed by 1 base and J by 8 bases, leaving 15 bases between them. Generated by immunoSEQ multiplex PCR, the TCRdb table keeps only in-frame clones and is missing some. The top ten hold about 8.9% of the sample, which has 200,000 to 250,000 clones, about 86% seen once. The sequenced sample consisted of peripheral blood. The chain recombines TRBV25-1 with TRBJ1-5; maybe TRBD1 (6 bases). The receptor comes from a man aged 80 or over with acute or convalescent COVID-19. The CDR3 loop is CASSESRRGGKPQHF. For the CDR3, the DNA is TGTGCCAGCAGTGAATCGCGGCGAGGGGGTAAGCCCCAGCATTTT.